The present T cell receptor beta chain was sequenced within a study of blood T cell repertoires in COVID-19. Study context: Material from acute and convalescent COVID-19 was sourced from the United States, Italy and Spain.

The germline CDR1 and CDR2 sequences are SGHTA and FQGNSA. Trimming at V came to 4 bases and at J to 2 bases, leaving 4 bases not matched to a gene. This CDR3 contains 15 residues. The authors' processing: Amplification from reference gene primers served as the basis for estimated nucleated cell counts. The repertoire was sequenced with immunoSEQ multiplex PCR; TCRdb's copy has only in-frame clones and lacks some. V, J and clone size derive from that table, while D and trimming were established from the DNA sequence. The sample gives some 200,000 clones, approximately 87% of which show up once; 0.75% to 0.9% is in the top ten.

V usage is TRBV7-2 and J usage is TRBJ2-2, with 7 bases fitting TRBD2. Sequencing was done on a sample of peripheral blood. The sequence was obtained from a woman between 65 and 79 years old with acute or convalescent COVID-19. The CDR3 spells CASSWDYPNTGELFF. For the CDR3, the DNA is TGTGCCAGCAGCTGGGACTATCCTAACACCGGGGAGCTGTTTTTT.